A selection of T cell receptor beta chains follows, all from one sample in a study of T cells in localized non-small cell lung cancer. The method was immunoSEQ multiplex PCR; TCRdb's version includes in-frame clones alone and lacks a portion of them. The sample has about 7,000 clones, 23% seen once. The source was lung tumor tissue, collected before any cancer treatment. Every receptor here comes from a man aged 40 to 70 with stage III squamous cell lung carcinoma. Each CDR3 is given with its conserved first and last residue. A D gene is named only where the DNA matches it firmly.

D,J,V,CDR3
TRBD1,TRBJ2-1,TRBV11-3,CASSLYTDRGRGEQFF
.,TRBJ1-5,TRBV6-8,CASSYRHDQPQHF
TRBD2,TRBJ2-1,TRBV11-3,CASSVAGGGANEQFF
.,TRBJ2-4,TRBV30,CACLGLGQLNIQYF
.,TRBJ2-3,TRBV14,CASSLAGATDTQYF
.,TRBJ1-1,TRBV14,CASSQVWQLNTEAFF
.,TRBJ1-1,TRBV6-8,CASSYTGGPRAEAFF
TRBD2,TRBJ2-2,TRBV6-8,CASSYSGTSGELFF
.,TRBJ2-1,TRBV6-8,CASTRAGQGFYNEQFF
TRBD1,TRBJ2-6,TRBV18,CASSPNQGAGANVLTF
.,TRBJ2-1,TRBV6-8,CASSYARNEQFF
.,TRBJ1-5,TRBV6-8,CASSAHSNQPQHF
.,TRBJ1-5,TRBV15,CATSRDQGNQPQHF
.,TRBJ2-2,TRBV6-8,CASSPERYTGELFF
.,TRBJ2-2,TRBV5-1,CASSLGTVPGELFF
TRBD1,TRBJ2-1,TRBV11-3,CASSQGARSNEQFF
.,TRBJ1-1,TRBV15,CATSRGEGAGTEAFF
TRBD2,TRBJ2-2,TRBV6-8,CASRLGGSVWTGELFF
.,TRBJ1-5,TRBV7-2,CASSLGRNQPQHF
.,TRBJ2-3,TRBV19,CASSIDHATTDTQYF